The 15 T cell receptor beta chains in this list originate from one sample, sequenced in a study of shared clonotypes between healthy human individuals. TCRdb keeps only in-frame clones here, not all; method: immunoSEQ multiplex PCR. Among millions of clones, over 90% were seen once, and the ten largest hold 0.39%. The sequenced material came from naive CD4+ T cells from PBMCs. The subset: CD45RA+ positively selected. The source is a man aged 18 to 35 in good health. Some clones in this sample may be carry-over from other donors' samples.

In its sample, this clone was seen once. The chain uses TRBV28 and TRBJ2-3, with 9 bases matching TRBD2. The CDR3 consists of 16 residues. Germline V CDR1 and CDR2: MDHEN, SYDVKM. V dropped 6 bases and J dropped 4; count of bases not matched to a gene: 11. CDR3 sequence: CASRTLRLAGPDTQYF. The CDR3 coding sequence is TGTGCCAGCAGGACCCTTAGGCTAGCGGGACCAGATACGCAGTATTTT.

This clone came up once. The chain employs TRBV11-1 and TRBJ1-3, with 8 nucleotides matching TRBD1. CDR1 SGHAT and CDR2 FQDESV come from the germline V gene (reference sequence). The CDR3 is made up of 15 amino acids. Germline trimming cut 4 bases from V and 6 bases from J; bases unmatched to any gene: 8. This chain's CDR3 is CASSSPRQGTNTIYF. The CDR3 DNA is TGTGCCAGCAGCTCACCTCGACAGGGGACAAACACCATATATTTT. Drawing the rest from reference TRBV11-1 and TRBJ1-3, the complete variable domain is EAEVAQSPRYKITEKSQAVAFWCDPISGHATLYWYRQILGQGPELLVQFQDESVVDDSQLPKDRFSAERLKGVDSTLKIQPAELGDSAMYLCASSSPRQGTNTIYFGEGSWLTVV.

The chain links TRBV11-2 to TRBJ2-3; D is uncertain. Trimming took 3 bases from V and 4 from J, leaving 8 bases between them. Germline CDR1 is SGHAT and CDR2 is FQNNGV. The CDR3 is made up of 13 amino acids. The CDR3 is CASSFPPADTQYF. The DNA for the CDR3 is TGTGCCAGCAGCTTCCCGCCCGCAGATACGCAGTATTTT.

This sequence joins TRBV5-1 and TRBJ2-1; the D gene is possibly TRBD2 (5 bases). Germline V lookup: CDR1 SGHRS, CDR2 YFSETQ. CDR3 size: 14 residues. The V and J ends lost 0 bases and 6 bases respectively, with 10 bases between them. Here the CDR3 DNA reads TGCGCCAGCAGCTTGGGGGCTAGCCTCAATGAGCAGTTCTTC. Translated, it gives CASSLGASLNEQFF.

The chain joins TRBV11-3 to TRBJ1-1; D is ambiguous. The V gene's germline CDR1 is SGHNT and CDR2 YENEEA. Trimming stripped 1 base from V and 10 bases from J, with 16 bases between. This CDR3 is built from 14 residues. The CDR3 sequence: CASSLGGSGNGAFF. In DNA form, the CDR3 reads TGTGCCAGCAGCTTAGGAGGATCGGGGAACGGAGCTTTCTTT.

The chain joins TRBV11-2 to TRBJ2-3; perhaps TRBD2 as D (6 bases). The CDR3 extends over 15 amino acids. Germline loops: CDR1 SGHAT, CDR2 FQNNGV. V lost 4 bases and J 2 bases, leaving 13 bases between the germline ends. The CDR3 bases are TGTGCCAGCAGCTCCCGAGGCGGGGACACAGATACGCAGTATTTT. Encoded protein: CASSSRGGDTDTQYF.

The rearrangement uses TRBV4-2 and TRBJ2-3; D is perhaps TRBD2 (6 bases). The germline gives CDR1 LGHNA, CDR2 YNFKEQ. The CDR3 length is 13 residues. V dropped 8 bases and J dropped 2 bases, with 11 bases sitting between them. CDR3 nucleotide sequence: TGTGCCAGCTTTAGCGGTTACACAGATACGCAGTATTTT. It translates to CASFSGYTDTQYF.

CDR3 in DNA: TGTGCCAGCAGTGGGGACAGGGGGCCGGAGACCCAGTACTTC. Its protein is CASSGDRGPETQYF. This chain connects TRBV2 to TRBJ2-5; 12 bases fit TRBD1. The length of the CDR3 is 14 residues. J lost 5 bases, V lost 4 bases, and 2 bases had no gene match. Germline CDR1 and CDR2: SNHLY and FYNNEI.

The chain carries TRBV29-1 and TRBJ1-2, with 7 bases lining up with TRBD1. This CDR3 spans 12 amino acids. Trimming took 7 bases from V and 7 from J; bases not matched to a gene: 9. The germline gives CDR1 SQVTM, CDR2 ANQGSEA. The CDR3, as DNA: TGCAGCGCCGAGGGGGCAGGAGGTGGCTACACCTTC. It specifies CSAEGAGGGYTF.

On this clone itself: Other DNA sequences from this sample encode an identical CDR3 as well. The chain couples TRBV5-6 to TRBJ2-7; 8 nucleotides line up with TRBD1. This CDR3 is built from 15 residues. Per the germline V gene, CDR1 is SGHDT and CDR2 is YYEEEE. The V gene end was trimmed by 4 bases and the J gene end by 3 bases; junction bases not matched to a gene: 9. This CDR3 reads CASSPGTGRYYEQYF. In DNA form, the CDR3 reads TGTGCCAGCAGCCCCGGGACAGGACGCTACTACGAGCAGTACTTC.

The gene calls are TRBV30 and TRBJ1-5; maybe TRBD1 (5 bases). The germline V and J ends were trimmed by 0 bases and 7 bases, with 13 bases remaining between them. Germline V CDR1 and CDR2: GTSNPN, SVGIG (reference sequence). The CDR3 totals 14 residues. DNA of the CDR3: TGTGCCTGGAGTGTGTCGGCAGGGAGGCAGCCCCAGCATTTT. Encoded protein: CAWSVSAGRQPQHF. Variable domain in full (rest from reference TRBV30 and TRBJ1-5): SQTIHQWPATLVQPVGSPLSLECTVEGTSNPNLYWYRQAAGRGLQLLFYSVGIGQISSEVPQNLSASRPQDRQFILSSKKLLLSDSGFYLCAWSVSAGRQPQHFGDGTRLSIL.

This CDR3 reads CASSPTGDWYNEQFF. CDR3 bases: TGTGCCAGCAGCCCAACAGGGGATTGGTACAATGAGCAGTTCTTC. The gene calls are TRBV7-8 and TRBJ2-1; 7 positions agree with TRBD1. Trimming cost V 5 bases and J 4 bases; bases outside gene matches: 8. Germline assignment: CDR1 SGHVS and CDR2 FQNEAQ. The CDR3 sequence is 15 residues long.

The chain couples TRBV6-1 to TRBJ2-6; TRBD1 matches 9 bases. J gave up 9 bases and V 2 bases, and 8 bases lay outside the gene matches. CDR3 length: 16 residues. From germline, CDR1 is MNHNS and CDR2 SASEGT. The CDR3 DNA reads as TGTGCCAGCAGTGAACCTTTCGGGACAGGGAACAACGTCCTGACTTTC. It codes for CASSEPFGTGNNVLTF.

The genes are TRBV7-3 and TRBJ2-2; TRBD1 matches 7 bases. This CDR3 region has 15 residues. V dropped 1 base and J dropped 7; count of bases not matched to a gene: 6. From germline, CDR1 is SGHTA and CDR2 FQGTGA. The CDR3 nucleotides read TGTGCCAGCAGCTTAAGGGCAGGGGACAGCGGGGAGCTGTTTTTT. Translating gives CASSLRAGDSGELFF.

The V call is TRBV5-6, the J call TRBJ1-2, with 8 positions matching TRBD1. The V gene end was trimmed by 0 bases and the J gene end by 2 bases; junction bases not matched to a gene: 3. The CDR3 sequence is 15 residues long. The germline CDR1 and CDR2 sequences are SGHDT and YYEEEE. The CDR3 nucleotides read TGTGCCAGCAGCTTGGTAGGGACAGGCAACTATGGCTACACCTTC. Amino acid sequence: CASSLVGTGNYGYTF.